This TCR beta chain was sequenced for a study of technical replicates of blood from several donors (dated 2017 in TCRdb). The library came from the immunoSEQ multiplex PCR assay. TCRdb re-hosts the immuneACCESS table, in-frame sequences only. Its copies lack some clones; in the studies checked, an unresolved V gene accounts for under half of them, and the cause for the rest is not known. The table for this sample lists almost 70,000 clones; roughly 92% of them were counted only once. Approximately 0.38% of the sample belongs to the ten largest clones. A word on this clone: The target of this receptor is not known. Base quality data are lacking; no much larger clone is found one base away.

The CDR3 numbers 14 residues from cysteine through phenylalanine. The DNA shown is the 42-base CDR3, in frame from base 1. Trimming costs V 6 bases and J 4 bases, and their ends lie 12 bases apart. For CDR1 and CDR2, the germline V gene lists MNHEY and SVGAGI. This TCR derives from a human donor in good health. The chain is made from TRBV6-5 and TRBJ2-2; TRBD2 might be the D gene, on 5 matching bases. The specimen was T cells isolated from PBMCs. The nucleotides are TGTGCCAGCAGACCCGATGCGGGCACCGGGGAGCTGTTTTTT. The translation is CASRPDAGTGELFF.